The T cell receptor (beta chain) under discussion was sequenced for a study of T cell changes during pregnancy in multiple sclerosis. Between the trimmed V and J ends, which lost 5 bases and 5 bases, there was a span of 6 bases. Per the germline V gene, CDR1 is MNHEY and CDR2 is SMNVEV (reference sequence). This CDR3 spans 12 amino acids. Profiling relied on immunoSEQ multiplex PCR, and the TCRdb table lists in-frame clones only, not all of them. The table includes tens of thousands of clones, over 95% detected once. The chain joins TRBV27 to TRBJ2-2; D not resolved. This sample comprised CD8+ T cells from peripheral blood mononuclear cells, obtained after pregnancy. The receptor comes from a female donor with multiple sclerosis, enrolled in a pregnancy study. CDR3 nucleotides: TGTGCCAGCAGTCCCCCGACCGGGGAGCTGTTTTTT. Amino acid sequence: CASSPPTGELFF.